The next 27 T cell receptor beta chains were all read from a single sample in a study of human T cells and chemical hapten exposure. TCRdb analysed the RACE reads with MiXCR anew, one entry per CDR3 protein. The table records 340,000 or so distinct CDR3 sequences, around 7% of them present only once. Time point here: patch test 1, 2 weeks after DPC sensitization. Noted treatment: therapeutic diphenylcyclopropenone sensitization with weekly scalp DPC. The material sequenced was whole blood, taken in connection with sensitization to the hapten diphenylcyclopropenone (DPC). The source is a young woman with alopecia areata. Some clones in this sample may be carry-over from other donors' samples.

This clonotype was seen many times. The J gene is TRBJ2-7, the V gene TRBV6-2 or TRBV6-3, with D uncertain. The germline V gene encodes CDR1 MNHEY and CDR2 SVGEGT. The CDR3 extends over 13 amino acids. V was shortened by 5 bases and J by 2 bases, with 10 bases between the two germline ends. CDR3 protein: CASSRAGAYEQYF. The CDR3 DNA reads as TGTGCCAGCAGTAGGGCTGGGGCCTACGAGCAGTACTTC.

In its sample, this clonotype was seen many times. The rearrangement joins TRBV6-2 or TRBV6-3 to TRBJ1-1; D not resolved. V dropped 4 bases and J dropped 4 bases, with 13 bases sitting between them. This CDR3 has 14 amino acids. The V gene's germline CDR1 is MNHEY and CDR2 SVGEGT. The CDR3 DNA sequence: TGTGCCAGCAGTTCCGGCACTTTGTTCACTGAAGCTTTCTTT. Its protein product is CASSSGTLFTEAFF.

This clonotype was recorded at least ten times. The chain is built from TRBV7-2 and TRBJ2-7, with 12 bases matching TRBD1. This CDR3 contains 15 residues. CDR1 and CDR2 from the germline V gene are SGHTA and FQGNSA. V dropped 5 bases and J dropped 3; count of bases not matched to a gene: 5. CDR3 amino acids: CASSPGTGGFYEQYF. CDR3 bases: TGTGCCAGCAGCCCTGGGACAGGGGGCTTCTACGAGCAGTACTTC.

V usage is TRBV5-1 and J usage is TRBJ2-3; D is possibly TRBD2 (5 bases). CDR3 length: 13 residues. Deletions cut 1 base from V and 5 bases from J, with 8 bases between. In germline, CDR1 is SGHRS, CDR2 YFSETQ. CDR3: CASSLIGGDTQYF. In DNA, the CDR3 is TGCGCCAGCAGCTTGATTGGAGGAGATACGCAGTATTTT.

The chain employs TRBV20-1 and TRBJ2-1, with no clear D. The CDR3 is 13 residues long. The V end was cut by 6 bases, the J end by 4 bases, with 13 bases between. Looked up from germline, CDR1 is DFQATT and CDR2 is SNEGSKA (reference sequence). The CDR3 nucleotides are TGCAGTGCCGACCAGCCGAGTTACAATGAGCAGTTCTTC. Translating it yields CSADQPSYNEQFF.

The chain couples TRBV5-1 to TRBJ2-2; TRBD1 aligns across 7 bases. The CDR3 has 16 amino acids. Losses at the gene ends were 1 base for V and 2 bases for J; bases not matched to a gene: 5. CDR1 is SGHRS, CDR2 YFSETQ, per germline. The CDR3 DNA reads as TGCGCCAGCAGCTTGTCACAGGGGTCCAACACCGGGGAGCTGTTTTTT. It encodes CASSLSQGSNTGELFF.

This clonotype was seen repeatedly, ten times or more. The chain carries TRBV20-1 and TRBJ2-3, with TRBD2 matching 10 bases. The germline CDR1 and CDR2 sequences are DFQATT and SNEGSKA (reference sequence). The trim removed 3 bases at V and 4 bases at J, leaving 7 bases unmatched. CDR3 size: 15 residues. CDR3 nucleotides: TGCAGTGCTAGGGGGGCTAGCGGGAGCCCAGATACGCAGTATTTT. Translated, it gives CSARGASGSPDTQYF.

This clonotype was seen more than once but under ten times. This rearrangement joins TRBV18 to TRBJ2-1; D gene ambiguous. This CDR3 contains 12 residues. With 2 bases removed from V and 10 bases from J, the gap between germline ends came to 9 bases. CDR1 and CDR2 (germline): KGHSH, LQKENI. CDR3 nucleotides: TGTGCCAGCTCACCAGGCGTCGCCGAGCAGTTCTTC. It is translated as CASSPGVAEQFF.

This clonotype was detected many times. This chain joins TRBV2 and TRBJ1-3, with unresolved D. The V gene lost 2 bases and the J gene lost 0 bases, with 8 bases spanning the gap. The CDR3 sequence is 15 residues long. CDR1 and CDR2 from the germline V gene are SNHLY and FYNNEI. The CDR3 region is CASSEQVLSGNTIYF. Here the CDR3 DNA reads TGTGCCAGCAGTGAACAAGTCCTCTCTGGAAACACCATATATTTT.

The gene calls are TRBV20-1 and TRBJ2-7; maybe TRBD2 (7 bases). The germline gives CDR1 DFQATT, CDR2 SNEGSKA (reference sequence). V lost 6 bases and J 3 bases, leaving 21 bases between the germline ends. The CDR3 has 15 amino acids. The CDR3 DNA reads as TGCAGTGCCCTACGGTTAGGGGGGGTGAACTACGAGCAGTACTTC. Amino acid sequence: CSALRLGGVNYEQYF.

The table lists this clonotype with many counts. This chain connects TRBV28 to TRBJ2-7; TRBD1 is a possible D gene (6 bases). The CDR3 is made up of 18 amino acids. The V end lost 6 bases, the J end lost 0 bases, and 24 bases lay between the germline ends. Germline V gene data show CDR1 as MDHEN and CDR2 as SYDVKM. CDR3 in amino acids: CASSSFAPQTGSSYEQYF. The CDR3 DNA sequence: TGTGCCAGCAGCTCCTTCGCCCCCCAGACAGGTAGCTCCTACGAGCAGTACTTC.

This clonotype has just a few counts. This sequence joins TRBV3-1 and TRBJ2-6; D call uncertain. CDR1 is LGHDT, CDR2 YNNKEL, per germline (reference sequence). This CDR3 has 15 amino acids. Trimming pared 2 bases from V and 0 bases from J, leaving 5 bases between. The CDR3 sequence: CASSQTTSGANVLTF. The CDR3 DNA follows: TGTGCCAGCAGCCAAACTACCTCTGGGGCCAACGTCCTGACTTTC.

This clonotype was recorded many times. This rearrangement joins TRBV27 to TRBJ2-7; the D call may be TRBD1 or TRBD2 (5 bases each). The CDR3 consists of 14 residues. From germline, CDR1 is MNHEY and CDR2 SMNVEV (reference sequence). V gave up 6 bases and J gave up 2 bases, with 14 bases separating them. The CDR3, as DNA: TGTGCCAGCAGGCCCGACAGTAGCGCCTACGAGCAGTACTTC. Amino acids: CASRPDSSAYEQYF.

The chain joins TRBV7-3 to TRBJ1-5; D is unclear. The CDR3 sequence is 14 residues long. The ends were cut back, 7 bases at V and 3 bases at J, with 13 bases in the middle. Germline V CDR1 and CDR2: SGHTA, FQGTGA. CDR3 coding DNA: TGTGCCAGCATCACGTACGGTTTCAATCAGCCCCAGCATTTT. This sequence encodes CASITYGFNQPQHF.

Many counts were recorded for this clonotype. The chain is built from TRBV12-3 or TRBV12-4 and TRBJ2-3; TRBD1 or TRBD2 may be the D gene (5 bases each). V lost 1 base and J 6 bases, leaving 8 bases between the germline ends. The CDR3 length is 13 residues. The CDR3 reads CASSLGGLDTQYF. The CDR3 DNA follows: TGTGCCAGCAGTTTAGGGGGGTTGGATACGCAGTATTTT.

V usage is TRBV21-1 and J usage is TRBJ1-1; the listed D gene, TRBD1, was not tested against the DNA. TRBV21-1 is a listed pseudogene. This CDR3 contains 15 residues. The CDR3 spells CASSKERGINTEAFF. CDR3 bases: TGTGCCAGCAGCAAAGAAAGGGGTATCAACACTGAAGCTTTCTTT.

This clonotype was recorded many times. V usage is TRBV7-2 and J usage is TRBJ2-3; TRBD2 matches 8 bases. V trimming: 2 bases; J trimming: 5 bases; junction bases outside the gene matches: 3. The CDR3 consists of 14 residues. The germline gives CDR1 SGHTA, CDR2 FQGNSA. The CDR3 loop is CASSLPTSGDTQYF. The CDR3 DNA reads TGTGCCAGCAGCTTACCCACTAGCGGAGATACGCAGTATTTT.

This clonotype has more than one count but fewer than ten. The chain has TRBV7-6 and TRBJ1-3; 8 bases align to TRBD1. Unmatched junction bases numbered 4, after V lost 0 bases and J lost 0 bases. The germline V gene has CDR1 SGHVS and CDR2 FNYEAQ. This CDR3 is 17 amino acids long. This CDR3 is CASSLAPGQGSGNTIYF. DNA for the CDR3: TGTGCCAGCAGCTTAGCGCCCGGACAGGGCTCTGGAAACACCATATATTTT.

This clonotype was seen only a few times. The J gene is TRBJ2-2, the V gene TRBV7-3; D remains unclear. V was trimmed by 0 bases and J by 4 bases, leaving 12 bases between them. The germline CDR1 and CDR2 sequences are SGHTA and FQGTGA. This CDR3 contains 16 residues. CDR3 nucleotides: TGTGCCAGCAGCTTAACCCCCGGTCCCGGCACCGGGGAGCTGTTTTTT. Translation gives CASSLTPGPGTGELFF.

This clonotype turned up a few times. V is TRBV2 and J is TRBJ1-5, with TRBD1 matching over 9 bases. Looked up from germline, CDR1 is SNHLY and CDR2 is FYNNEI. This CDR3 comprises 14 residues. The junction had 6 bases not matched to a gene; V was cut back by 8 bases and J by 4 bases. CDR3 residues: CASRRDRENQPQHF. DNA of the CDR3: TGTGCCAGCCGCCGGGACAGGGAAAATCAGCCCCAGCATTTT.

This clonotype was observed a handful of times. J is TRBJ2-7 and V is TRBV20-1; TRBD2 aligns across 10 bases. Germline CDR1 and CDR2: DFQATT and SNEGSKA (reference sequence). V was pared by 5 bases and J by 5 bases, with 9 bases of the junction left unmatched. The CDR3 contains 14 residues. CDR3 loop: CSAASGGIYHEQYF. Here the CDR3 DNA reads TGCAGTGCTGCTAGCGGGGGTATCTACCACGAGCAGTACTTC.

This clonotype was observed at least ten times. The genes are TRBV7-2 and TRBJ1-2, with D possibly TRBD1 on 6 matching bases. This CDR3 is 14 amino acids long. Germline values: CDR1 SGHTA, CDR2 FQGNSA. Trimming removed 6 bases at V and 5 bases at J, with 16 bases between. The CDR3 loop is CASSLPLGGYGYTF. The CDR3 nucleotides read TGTGCCAGCAGTTTACCGTTAGGGGGGTATGGCTACACCTTC.

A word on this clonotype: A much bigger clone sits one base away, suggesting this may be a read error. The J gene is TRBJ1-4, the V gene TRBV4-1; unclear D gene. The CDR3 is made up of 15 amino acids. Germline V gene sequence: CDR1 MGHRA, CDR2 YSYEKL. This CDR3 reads CTSSPFSKIRHTRDF. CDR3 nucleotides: TGCACCAGCAGCCCCTTCTCTAAAATAAGACATACCCGTGACTTT.

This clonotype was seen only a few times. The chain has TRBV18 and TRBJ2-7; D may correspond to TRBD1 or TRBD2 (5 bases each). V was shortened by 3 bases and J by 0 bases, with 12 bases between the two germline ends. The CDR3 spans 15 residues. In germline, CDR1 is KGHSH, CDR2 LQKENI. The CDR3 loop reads CASSPGTLSSYEQYF. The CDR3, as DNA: TGTGCCAGCTCACCCGGGACGCTAAGCTCCTACGAGCAGTACTTC.

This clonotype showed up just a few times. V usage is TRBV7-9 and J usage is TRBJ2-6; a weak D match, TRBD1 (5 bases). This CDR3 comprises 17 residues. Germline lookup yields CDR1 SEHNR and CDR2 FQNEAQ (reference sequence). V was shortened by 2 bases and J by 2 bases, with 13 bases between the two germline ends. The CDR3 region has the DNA TGTGCCAGCAGCTTAACTAAGTCAGGGCCTGGGGCCAACGTCCTGACTTTC. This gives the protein CASSLTKSGPGANVLTF.

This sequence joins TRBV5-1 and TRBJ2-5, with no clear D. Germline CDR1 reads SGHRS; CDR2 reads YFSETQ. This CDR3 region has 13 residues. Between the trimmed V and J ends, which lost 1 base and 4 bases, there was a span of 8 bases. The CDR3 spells CASSLPRRETQYF. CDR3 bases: TGCGCCAGCAGCTTGCCCCGGAGAGAGACCCAGTACTTC.

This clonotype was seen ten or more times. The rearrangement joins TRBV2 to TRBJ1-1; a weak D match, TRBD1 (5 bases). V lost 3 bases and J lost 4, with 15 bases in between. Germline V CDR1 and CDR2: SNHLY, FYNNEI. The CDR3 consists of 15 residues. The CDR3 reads CASSDWQGVGTEAFF. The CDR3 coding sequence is TGTGCCAGCAGTGACTGGCAGGGCGTAGGCACTGAAGCTTTCTTT.